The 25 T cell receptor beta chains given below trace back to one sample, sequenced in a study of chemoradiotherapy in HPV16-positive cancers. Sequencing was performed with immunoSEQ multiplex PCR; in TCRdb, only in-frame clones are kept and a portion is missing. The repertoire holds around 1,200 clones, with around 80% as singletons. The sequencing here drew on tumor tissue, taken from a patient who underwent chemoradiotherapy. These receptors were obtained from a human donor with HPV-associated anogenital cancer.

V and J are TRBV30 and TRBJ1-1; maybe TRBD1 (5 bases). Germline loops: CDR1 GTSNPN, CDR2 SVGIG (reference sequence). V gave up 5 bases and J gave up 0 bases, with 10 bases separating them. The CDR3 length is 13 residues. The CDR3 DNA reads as TGTGCCTGGCGGACAAACATGAACACTGAAGCTTTCTTT. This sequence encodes CAWRTNMNTEAFF.

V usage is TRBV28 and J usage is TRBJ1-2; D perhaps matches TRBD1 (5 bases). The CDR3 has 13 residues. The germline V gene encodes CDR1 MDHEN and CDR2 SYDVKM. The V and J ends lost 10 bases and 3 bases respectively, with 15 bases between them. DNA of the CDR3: TGTGCCACCGGGGGGGGAATCGACTATGGCTACACCTTC. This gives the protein CATGGGIDYGYTF.

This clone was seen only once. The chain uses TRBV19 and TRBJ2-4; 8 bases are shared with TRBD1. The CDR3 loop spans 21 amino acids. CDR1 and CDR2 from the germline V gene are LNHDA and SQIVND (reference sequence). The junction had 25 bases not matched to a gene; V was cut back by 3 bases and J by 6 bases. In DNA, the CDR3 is TGTGCCAGTAGTATGTTCGCCTCACCAACCGCAGGGGGCGACAGGGGAAACATTCAGTACTTC. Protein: CASSMFASPTAGGDRGNIQYF. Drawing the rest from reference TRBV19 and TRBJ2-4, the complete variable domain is DGGITQSPKYLFRKEGQNVTLSCEQNLNHDAMYWYRQDPGQGLRLIYYSQIVNDFQKGDIAEGYSVSREKKESFPLTVTSAQKNPTAFYLCASSMFASPTAGGDRGNIQYFGAGTRLSVL.

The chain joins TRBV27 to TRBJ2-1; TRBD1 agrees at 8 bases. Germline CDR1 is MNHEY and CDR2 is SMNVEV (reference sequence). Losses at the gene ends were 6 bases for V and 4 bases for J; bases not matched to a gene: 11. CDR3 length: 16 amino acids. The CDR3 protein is CASRPIGQGFYNEQFF. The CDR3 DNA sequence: TGTGCCAGCAGACCTATTGGACAGGGTTTTTACAATGAGCAGTTCTTC.

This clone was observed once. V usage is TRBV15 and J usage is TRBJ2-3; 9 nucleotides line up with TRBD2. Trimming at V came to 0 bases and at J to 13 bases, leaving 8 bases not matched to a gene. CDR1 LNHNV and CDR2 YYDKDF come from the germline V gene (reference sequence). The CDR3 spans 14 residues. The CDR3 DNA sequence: TGTGCCACCAGCAGAGATAGGAGCGGGAGGCCCGAGTATTTT. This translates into CATSRDRSGRPEYF.

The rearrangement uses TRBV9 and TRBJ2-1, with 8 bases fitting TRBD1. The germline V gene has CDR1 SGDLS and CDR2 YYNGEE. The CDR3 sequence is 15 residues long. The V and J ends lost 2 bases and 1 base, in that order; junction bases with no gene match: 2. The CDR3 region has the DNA TGTGCCAGCAGCGTCCGACAGGGGTCCTACAATGAGCAGTTCTTC. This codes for CASSVRQGSYNEQFF.

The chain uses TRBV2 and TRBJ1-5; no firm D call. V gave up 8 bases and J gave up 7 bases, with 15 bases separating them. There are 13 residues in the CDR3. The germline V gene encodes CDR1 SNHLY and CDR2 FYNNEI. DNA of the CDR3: TGTGCCAGCTCGAGAGAGAGTTTGCAGCCCCAGCATTTT. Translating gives CASSRESLQPQHF.

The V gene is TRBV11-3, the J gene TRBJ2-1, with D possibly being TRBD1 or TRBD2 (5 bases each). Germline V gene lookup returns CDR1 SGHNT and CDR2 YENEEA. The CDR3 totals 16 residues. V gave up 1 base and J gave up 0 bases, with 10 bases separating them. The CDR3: CASSLAGTLSYNEQFF. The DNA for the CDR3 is TGTGCCAGCAGCTTAGCGGGGACCCTCTCCTACAATGAGCAGTTCTTC. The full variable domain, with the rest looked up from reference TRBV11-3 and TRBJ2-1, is EAGVVQSPRYKIIEKKQPVAFWCNPISGHNTLYWYLQNLGQGPELLIRYENEEAVDDSQLPKDRFSAERLKGVDSTLKIQPAELGDSAVYLCASSLAGTLSYNEQFFGPGTRLTVL.

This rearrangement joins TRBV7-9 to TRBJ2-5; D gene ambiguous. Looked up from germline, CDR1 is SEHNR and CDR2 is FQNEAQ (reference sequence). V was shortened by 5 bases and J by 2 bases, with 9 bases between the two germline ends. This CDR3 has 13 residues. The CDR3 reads CASSLLAQETQYF. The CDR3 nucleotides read TGTGCCAGCAGCCTCCTGGCACAAGAGACCCAGTACTTC.

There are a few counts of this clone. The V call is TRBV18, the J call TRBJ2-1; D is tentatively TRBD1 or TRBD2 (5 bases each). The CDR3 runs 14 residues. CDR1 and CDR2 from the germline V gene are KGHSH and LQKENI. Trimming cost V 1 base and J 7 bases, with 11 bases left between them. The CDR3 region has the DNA TGTGCCAGCTCACCACGTCTGGGGGAGAATGAGCAGTTCTTC. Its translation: CASSPRLGENEQFF.

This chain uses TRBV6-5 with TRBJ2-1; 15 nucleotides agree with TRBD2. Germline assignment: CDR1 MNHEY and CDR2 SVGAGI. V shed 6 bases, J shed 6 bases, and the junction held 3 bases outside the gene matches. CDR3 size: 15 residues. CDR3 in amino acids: CASSRTSGRVNEQFF. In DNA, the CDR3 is TGTGCCAGCAGCAGGACTAGCGGGAGGGTCAATGAGCAGTTCTTC.

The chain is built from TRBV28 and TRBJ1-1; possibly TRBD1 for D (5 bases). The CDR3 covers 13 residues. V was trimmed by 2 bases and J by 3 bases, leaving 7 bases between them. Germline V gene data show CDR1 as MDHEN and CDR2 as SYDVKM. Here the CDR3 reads CASSLPRDTEAFF. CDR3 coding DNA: TGTGCCAGCAGTTTACCCAGGGACACTGAAGCTTTCTTT.

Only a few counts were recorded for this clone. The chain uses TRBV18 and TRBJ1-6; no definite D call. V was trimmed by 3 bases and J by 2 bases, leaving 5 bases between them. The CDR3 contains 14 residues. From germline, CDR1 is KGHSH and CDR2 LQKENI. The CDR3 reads CASSPNAYNSPLHF. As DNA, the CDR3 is TGTGCCAGCTCACCCAATGCCTATAATTCACCCCTCCACTTT.

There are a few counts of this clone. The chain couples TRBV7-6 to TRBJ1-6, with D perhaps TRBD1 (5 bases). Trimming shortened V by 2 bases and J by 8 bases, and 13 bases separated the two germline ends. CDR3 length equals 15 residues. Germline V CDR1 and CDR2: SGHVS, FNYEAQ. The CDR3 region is CASSLNRPIDSPLHF. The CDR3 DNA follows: TGTGCCAGCAGCTTAAACAGGCCTATAGATTCACCCCTCCACTTT.

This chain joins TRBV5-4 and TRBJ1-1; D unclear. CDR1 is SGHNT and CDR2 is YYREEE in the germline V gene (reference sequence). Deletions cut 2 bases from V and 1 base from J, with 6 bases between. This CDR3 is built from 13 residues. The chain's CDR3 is CASSLWGNTEAFF. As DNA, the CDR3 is TGTGCCAGCAGCTTATGGGGGAACACTGAAGCTTTCTTT.

CDR3 sequence: CASSFVGPQHF. The CDR3 DNA reads as TGTGCCAGCAGTTTCGTAGGGCCGCAGCATTTT. The gene calls are TRBV28 and TRBJ1-5; no firm D call. This CDR3 has 11 amino acids. Germline CDR1 reads MDHEN; CDR2 reads SYDVKM. V lost 3 bases and J 13 bases, leaving 10 bases between the germline ends.

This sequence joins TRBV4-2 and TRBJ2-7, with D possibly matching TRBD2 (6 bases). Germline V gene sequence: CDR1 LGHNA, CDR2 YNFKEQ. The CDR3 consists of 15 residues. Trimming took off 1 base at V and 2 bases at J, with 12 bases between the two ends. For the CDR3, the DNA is TGTGCCAGCAGCCAAGGGAGGGGCTCAGCCTACGAGCAGTACTTC. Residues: CASSQGRGSAYEQYF.

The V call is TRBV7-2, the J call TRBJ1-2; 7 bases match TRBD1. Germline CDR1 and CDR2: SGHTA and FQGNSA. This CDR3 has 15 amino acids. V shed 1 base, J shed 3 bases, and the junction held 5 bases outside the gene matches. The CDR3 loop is CASSLVAGGDYGYTF. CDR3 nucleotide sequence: TGTGCCAGCAGCTTAGTTGCAGGGGGAGACTATGGCTACACCTTC.

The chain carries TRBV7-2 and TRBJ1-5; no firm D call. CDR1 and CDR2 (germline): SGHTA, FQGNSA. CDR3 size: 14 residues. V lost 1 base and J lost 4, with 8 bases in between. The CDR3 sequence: CASSLETSNQPQHF. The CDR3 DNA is TGTGCCAGCAGCTTAGAGACCTCTAATCAGCCCCAGCATTTT.

CDR3 protein: CASSVGPPGRVTEAFF. CDR3 DNA: TGTGCCAGCAGCGTAGGCCCCCCGGGGAGGGTCACTGAAGCTTTCTTT. The V gene is TRBV9, the J gene TRBJ1-1; D gene unclear. Between the trimmed V and J ends, which lost 0 bases and 4 bases, there was a span of 16 bases. This CDR3 spans 16 amino acids. Germline-derived CDR1 and CDR2 are SGDLS and YYNGEE.

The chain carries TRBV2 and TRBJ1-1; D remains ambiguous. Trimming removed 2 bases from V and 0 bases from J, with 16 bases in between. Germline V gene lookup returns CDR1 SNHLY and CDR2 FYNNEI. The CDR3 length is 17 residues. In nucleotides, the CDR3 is TGTGCCAGCAGTGAATCTCTTGGGCGGCTTATGAACACTGAAGCTTTCTTT. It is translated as CASSESLGRLMNTEAFF.

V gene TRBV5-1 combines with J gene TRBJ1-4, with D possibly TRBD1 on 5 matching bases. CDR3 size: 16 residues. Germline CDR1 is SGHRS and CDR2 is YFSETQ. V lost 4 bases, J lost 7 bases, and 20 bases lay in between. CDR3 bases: TGCGCCAGCAGCCCCGGAATTGGGGGTTTTGCTGAAAAACTGTTTTTT. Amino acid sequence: CASSPGIGGFAEKLFF.

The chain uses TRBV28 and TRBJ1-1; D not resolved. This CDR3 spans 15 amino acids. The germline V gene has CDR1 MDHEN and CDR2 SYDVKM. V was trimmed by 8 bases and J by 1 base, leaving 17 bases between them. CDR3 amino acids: CASASLAAGNTEAFF. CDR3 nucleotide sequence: TGTGCCAGCGCATCGTTAGCCGCCGGGAACACTGAAGCTTTCTTT.

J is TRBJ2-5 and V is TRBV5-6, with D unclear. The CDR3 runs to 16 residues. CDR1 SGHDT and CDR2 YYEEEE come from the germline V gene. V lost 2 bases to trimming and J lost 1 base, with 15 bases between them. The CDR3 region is CASSFRVGRSQETQYF. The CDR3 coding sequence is TGTGCCAGCAGCTTCCGCGTGGGAAGGTCCCAAGAGACCCAGTACTTC.

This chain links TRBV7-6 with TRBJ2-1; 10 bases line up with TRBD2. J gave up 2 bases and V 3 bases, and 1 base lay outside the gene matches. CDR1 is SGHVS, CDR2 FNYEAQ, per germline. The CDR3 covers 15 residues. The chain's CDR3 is CASSLSGRAYNEQFF. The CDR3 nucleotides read TGTGCCAGCAGCTTGAGCGGGAGGGCCTACAATGAGCAGTTCTTC.